This is a list of T cell receptor beta chains from one sample in a study of identical twins. A single record per CDR3 protein comes from TCRdb applying MiXCR to the 5' RACE reads. The sample holds roughly 720,000 distinct CDR3 sequences; over 15% are singletons and the top ten take around 14%. This same sample was also part of a study on T cells expressing NK-cell markers.

The sample taken for sequencing was PBMCs. Receptors were obtained from a young woman in good health. CDR3s include the opening cysteine and the closing phenylalanine or tryptophan. The order of the fields is D gene, J gene, V gene, clone size, CDR3 protein, CDR3 DNA. D genes are given only for firm matches. For some rows the clone size is stated as once, few or many, or as a class when expanded; others skip it.

TRBD2 TRBJ2-7 TRBV9 NA CASSFAGRGYEQYF TGTGCCAGCAGCTTCGCCGGGAGGGGGTACGAGCAGTACTTC
NA TRBJ1-3 TRBV27 NA CASSLRANAVLSGNTIYF TGTGCCAGCAGTCTCCGGGCCAACGCTGTCCTCTCTGGAAACACCATATATTTT
NA TRBJ1-5 TRBV20-1 NA CSARDASYQPQHF TGCAGTGCTAGAGATGCGAGTTATCAGCCCCAGCATTTT
TRBD2 TRBJ2-1 TRBV13 NA CASSSAALLAGSYNEQFF TGTGCCAGCAGCTCCGCCGCCCTCCTAGCGGGGAGCTACAATGAGCAGTTCTTC
NA TRBJ2-5 TRBV5-1 NA CASSLVPHSKETQYF TGCGCCAGCAGCTTGGTACCCCACAGTAAAGAGACCCAGTACTTC
NA TRBJ1-2 TRBV6-5 many CASSYSILGGHGYTF TGTGCCAGCAGTTACTCCATACTTGGCGGGCACGGCTACACCTTC
TRBD2 TRBJ2-7 TRBV27 few CASSFPGLAHLYF TGTGCCAGCAGTTTTCCGGGACTAGCCCATTTGTACTTC
NA TRBJ2-7 TRBV27 NA CASSFWPPGRGYEQYF TGTGCCAGCAGTTTTTGGCCGCCCGGAAGAGGGTACGAGCAGTACTTC
NA TRBJ2-2 TRBV7-9 NA CASSLGPKHGPGELFF TGTGCCAGCAGCTTAGGCCCCAAACATGGTCCCGGGGAGCTGTTTTTT
NA TRBJ2-7 TRBV6-2/TRBV6-3 NA CASRTRRDAPYEQYF TGTGCCAGCAGAACACGCCGGGACGCCCCCTACGAGCAGTACTTC
TRBD2 TRBJ2-1 TRBV12-3/TRBV12-4 few CASSLLAGGIFF TGTGCCAGCAGCTTACTAGCGGGGGGTATCTTCTTC
TRBD1 TRBJ2-1 TRBV12-3/TRBV12-4 NA CASSLARVAGGEQFF TGTGCCAGCAGTTTAGCGCGGGTAGCAGGGGGTGAGCAGTTCTTC
TRBD1 TRBJ2-7 TRBV12-3/TRBV12-4 NA CASSRGTVTYEQYF TGTGCCAGCAGTCGAGGGACAGTAACCTACGAGCAGTACTTC
NA TRBJ2-7 TRBV29-1 many CSVETDRPYEQYF TGCAGCGTTGAAACGGACAGACCTTACGAGCAGTACTTC
TRBD2 TRBJ2-7 TRBV10-3 few CAISDTILAGGSYEQYF TGTGCCATCAGTGACACGATTCTAGCGGGAGGGAGCTACGAGCAGTACTTC
NA TRBJ2-2 TRBV5-1 NA CASSLYGTNTGELFF TGCGCCAGCAGCTTGTACGGAACGAACACCGGGGAGCTGTTTTTT
NA TRBJ2-5 TRBV20-1 NA CSPPGRGRETQYF TGCAGCCCCCCCGGCAGGGGTAGAGAGACCCAGTACTTC
TRBD1 TRBJ1-1 TRBV6-5 few CASSYRQGVEAFF TGTGCCAGCAGTTACAGGCAGGGGGTGGAAGCTTTCTTT
NA TRBJ2-7 TRBV12-3/TRBV12-4 NA CASGGVGRNEQYF TGTGCCAGCGGAGGGGTCGGTCGGAATGAGCAGTACTTC
NA TRBJ1-1 TRBV6-1 NA CASSPRTDDFRAFF TGTGCCAGCAGTCCGCGTACGGACGACTTTAGAGCTTTCTTT
NA TRBJ2-7 TRBV7-2 NA CASSLVAGTYYEQYF TGTGCCAGCAGCTTAGTGGCGGGTACCTACTACGAGCAGTACTTC
TRBD1 TRBJ2-3 TRBV29-1 NA CSVETGVRLDTQYF TGCAGCGTTGAGACAGGGGTCAGGCTTGACACGCAGTATTTT
NA TRBJ2-1 TRBV5-6 few CASWIYGRHGSYNEQFF TGTGCCAGCTGGATATACGGGCGGCATGGCTCCTACAATGAGCAGTTCTTC
NA TRBJ1-3 TRBV12-3/TRBV12-4 many CATGAASGNTIYF TGTGCCACAGGGGCAGCCTCTGGAAACACCATATATTTT
NA TRBJ1-1 TRBV10-1 NA CASRDQENTEAFF TGCGCCAGCAGGGATCAGGAGAACACTGAAGCTTTCTTT
NA TRBJ2-7 TRBV18 NA CASSPRIDPTAYEQYF TGTGCCAGCTCACCACGGATCGACCCGACTGCCTACGAGCAGTACTTC
NA TRBJ2-7 TRBV10-3 NA CAIIGSASYEQYF TGTGCCATCATTGGTAGCGCATCCTACGAGCAGTACTTC
NA TRBJ1-1 TRBV7-2 few CASSLAGRAWTEAFF TGTGCCAGCAGCTTAGCGGGCAGGGCTTGGACTGAAGCTTTCTTT
NA TRBJ1-1 TRBV20-1 NA CSARKAGMNTEAFF TGCAGTGCTAGAAAAGCCGGGATGAACACTGAAGCTTTCTTT
NA TRBJ2-1 TRBV6-5 NA CASSYTQGPNEQFF TGTGCCAGCAGTTACACCCAGGGCCCCAATGAGCAGTTCTTC
NA TRBJ1-1 TRBV29-1 NA CSVTRRVPTEAFF TGCAGCGTTACTCGCAGGGTTCCCACTGAAGCTTTCTTT
TRBD2 TRBJ2-3 TRBV9 few CASSVATSGSLDTQYF TGTGCCAGCAGCGTAGCTACTAGCGGGAGCTTAGATACGCAGTATTTT
NA TRBJ2-3 TRBV12-3/TRBV12-4 NA CASSIGGSTDTQYF TGTGCCAGCAGTATAGGGGGAAGCACAGATACGCAGTATTTT
NA TRBJ2-7 TRBV7-2 NA CASSRSLSSYEQYF TGTGCCAGCAGCCGAAGCCTGAGCTCCTACGAGCAGTACTTC
NA TRBJ2-3 TRBV7-8 NA CASSPPLATTQYF TGTGCCAGCAGCCCTCCACTAGCCACCACGCAGTATTTT
NA TRBJ2-3 TRBV11-2 few CASSLFLRSDTQYF TGTGCCAGCAGCTTATTCCTGAGGTCAGATACGCAGTATTTT
TRBD1 TRBJ1-1 TRBV20-1 NA CCARDTRTGGGGTEAFF TGCTGTGCTAGAGACACAAGGACAGGGGGCGGGGGGACTGAAGCTTTCTTT
NA TRBJ2-3 TRBV5-1 NA CASGQLPTDTQYF TGCGCCAGCGGCCAGCTCCCCACAGATACGCAGTATTTT
TRBD2 TRBJ2-1 TRBV7-6 NA CASSSRTSGTYEQFF TGTGCCAGCAGCTCCCGGACTAGCGGGACATATGAGCAGTTCTTC
NA TRBJ2-1 TRBV20-1 few CSASLGLRGHEQFF TGCAGTGCTAGCCTGGGACTGAGAGGCCATGAGCAGTTCTTC
TRBD1 TRBJ2-7 TRBV20-1 NA CSAEGTGDYEQYF TGCAGTGCTGAGGGGACAGGGGACTACGAGCAGTACTTC
NA TRBJ1-1 TRBV9 NA CASSKAGDASFMNTEAFF TGTGCCAGCAGCAAAGCGGGAGATGCCTCCTTCATGAACACTGAAGCTTTCTTT
TRBD1 TRBJ2-7 TRBV5-1 few CASSRMGQLSSYEQYF TGCGCCAGCAGCCGCATGGGACAGTTGAGCTCCTACGAGCAGTACTTC